The T cell receptor (beta chain) under discussion was sequenced for a study of T cell responses to AZD1222 COVID-19 vaccine. TCRdb keeps only in-frame clones here, not all; method: immunoSEQ multiplex PCR. This table has 150,000 to 200,000 clones, approximately 89% appearing once. The CDR3 runs 14 residues. The germline CDR1 and CDR2 sequences are SGHTA and FQGNSA. Trimming cost V 5 bases and J 2 bases; bases outside gene matches: 3. This clonotype was sampled from an adult who received the AZD1222 COVID-19 vaccine. The specimen comprised peripheral blood, sampled 28 days after the second AZD1222 dose. V usage is TRBV7-2 and J usage is TRBJ2-5; 9 bases align to TRBD1. The CDR3 DNA reads TGTGCCAGCAGCCAACAGGGGGCGCAAGAGACCCAGTACTTC. Translation gives CASSQQGAQETQYF.